This T cell receptor beta chain stems from a study of memory CD8 T cells in hepatitis C reinfection. At the level of the study: Between 3 and 8 weeks after reinfection detection, peak samples were drawn.

Time point denoted: peak reinfection, 3 to 8 weeks after reinfection detection. Sorted cells were sequenced directly ex vivo without any in vitro expansion. Donors were people who inject drugs in the Montreal HEPCO cohort. Looked up from germline, CDR1 is MNHEY and CDR2 is SVGAGI. This CDR3 is built from 14 residues. V shed 5 bases and J 7 bases; nucleotides not matched to a gene: 9. Here immunoSEQ multiplex PCR was the method, and the copy in TCRdb shows in-frame clones only, minus some. The data hold roughly 43,000 clones, with approximately 88% observed a single time. Sequences were obtained from naive CD8+ T cells sorted from blood. The clonotype originates from a man between 18 and 35 years old with hepatitis C virus infection. The chain has TRBV6-5 and TRBJ1-1, with 8 bases aligning to TRBD1. In DNA, the CDR3 is TGTGCCAGCAGTCCAACAGGGGGAAACCATGAAGCTTTCTTT. Amino acid sequence: CASSPTGGNHEAFF.